These 2 T cell receptor beta chains originate from one sample sequenced in a study of response to subunit inactivated influenza vaccine. A single record per CDR3 protein comes from TCRdb applying MiXCR to the RT-PCR reads. This table holds a few hundred thousand distinct CDR3 sequences, about 14% found once. The input for sequencing was PBMCs from blood, taken about 13 days after vaccination. These receptors all stem from a man aged 45-65 years who received an inactivated influenza vaccine.

The chain links TRBV7-6 to TRBJ2-7; weak D call: TRBD2 (6 bases). V lost 5 bases and J lost 3, with 20 bases in between. This CDR3 contains 16 residues. Germline V gene data show CDR1 as SGHVS and CDR2 as FNYEAQ. Here the CDR3 reads CASSPLTSLNIYEQYF. CDR3 DNA: TGTGCCAGCAGCCCGCTGACTAGTTTAAATATCTACGAGCAGTACTTC. The full variable domain, completed using reference TRBV7-6 and TRBJ2-7, is GAGVSQSPRYKVTKRGQDVALRCDPISGHVSLYWYRQALGQGPEFLTYFNYEAQQDKSGLPNDRFSAERPEGSISTLTIQRTEQRDSAMYRCASSPLTSLNIYEQYFGPGTRLTVT.

This clonotype was counted only a few times. V gene TRBV10-3 combines with J gene TRBJ1-2; D may be TRBD1 (5 bases). Trimming took 4 bases from V and 6 from J, leaving 15 bases between them. The CDR3 sequence is 14 residues long. CDR1 is ENHRY, CDR2 SYGVKD, per germline. CDR3 DNA sequence: TGTGCCATCAGTGGGGACCGTGGGGGAAATGGCTACACCTTC. This translates into CAISGDRGGNGYTF.